These 25 T cell receptor beta chains were sequenced from one sample in a study of neurological immune-mediated disorders. TCRdb fed the 5' RACE reads into MiXCR, producing one record per CDR3 protein. Of fewer than 20,000 distinct CDR3 sequences in the sample, around 15% were seen once. Material for sequencing was CD4+ T cells from blood. The receptors were sampled from a woman in her sixties or seventies with HTLV-1-associated myelopathy (HAM/TSP).

This clonotype was seen ten or more times. The J gene is TRBJ2-3, the V gene TRBV20-1, with TRBD1 matching 9 bases. The CDR3 is 13 amino acids. Germline V CDR1 and CDR2: DFQATT, SNEGSKA (reference sequence). J lost 5 bases, V lost 5 bases, and 5 bases had no gene match. In DNA form, the CDR3 reads TGCAGTGCTGGGGACAGGGTTAAAGATACGCAGTATTTT. This encodes CSAGDRVKDTQYF.

This clonotype was found many times. V gene TRBV7-2 combines with J gene TRBJ2-2; 12 bases agree with TRBD1. With V trimmed by 5 bases and J by 6 bases, 4 bases remained unmatched. Per the germline V gene, CDR1 is SGHTA and CDR2 is FQGNSA. CDR3 length: 15 residues. The CDR3, as DNA: TGTGCCAGCAGCCCGGGACAGGGGGCCGCCGGGGAGCTGTTTTTT. Translating gives CASSPGQGAAGELFF.

This clonotype was observed at least ten times. The chain uses TRBV5-1 and TRBJ1-1; possible D gene TRBD1, 5 bases. V lost 1 base and J lost 5, with 12 bases in between. Germline loops: CDR1 SGHRS, CDR2 YFSETQ. This CDR3 spans 14 amino acids. The CDR3 region is CASSLTTGTTEAFF. The CDR3 DNA reads TGCGCCAGCAGCTTGACAACAGGAACGACTGAAGCTTTCTTT.

Many counts were recorded for this clonotype. V is TRBV7-9 and J is TRBJ1-2; 7 nucleotides agree with TRBD1. The CDR3 runs 14 residues. V was clipped by 1 base and J by 10 bases; unmatched bases: 9. Germline CDR1 reads SEHNR; CDR2 reads FQNEAQ (reference sequence). CDR3 protein: CASSLDSIGTDYTF. Written as DNA, the CDR3 is TGTGCCAGCAGCTTAGATTCAATCGGGACAGACTACACCTTC. Full variable domain (outside the CDR3, taken from reference TRBV7-9 and TRBJ1-2): DTGVSQNPRHKITKRGQNVTFRCDPISEHNRLYWYRQTLGQGPEFLTYFQNEAQLEKSRLLSDRFSAERPKGSFSTLEIQRTEQGDSAMYLCASSLDSIGTDYTFGSGTRLTVV.

This clonotype has at least ten counts. The chain recombines TRBV20-1 with TRBJ2-2, with D possibly TRBD1 on 6 matching bases. The germline gives CDR1 DFQATT, CDR2 SNEGSKA (reference sequence). V was cut by 1 base and J by 7 bases, with 13 bases left in between. The CDR3 consists of 14 residues. The DNA for the CDR3 is TGCAGTGCTAGAGTGCAGGGGTTGAACGGGGAGCTGTTTTTT. This gives the protein CSARVQGLNGELFF.

The chain uses TRBV20-1 and TRBJ2-7; TRBD2 matches 9 bases. The germline CDR1 and CDR2 sequences are DFQATT and SNEGSKA (reference sequence). The CDR3 covers 12 residues. V was pared by 6 bases and J by 6 bases, with 6 bases of the junction left unmatched. In DNA form, the CDR3 reads TGCAGTGCGCTGGCGGGAGGGTGCGAGCAGTACTTC. This gives the protein CSALAGGCEQYF.

This clonotype was seen once. The chain uses TRBV20-1 and TRBJ2-6; D call uncertain. The germline V gene encodes CDR1 DFQATT and CDR2 SNEGSKA (reference sequence). The V end lost 6 bases, the J end lost 4 bases, and 7 bases lay between the germline ends. The CDR3 covers 12 residues. CDR3 region: CSAIQGANVLTF. The CDR3 DNA is TGCAGTGCCATACAGGGGGCCAACGTCCTGACTTTC.

This clonotype was observed many times. The chain has TRBV6-1 and TRBJ1-6, with D perhaps TRBD1 (6 bases). From germline, CDR1 is MNHNS and CDR2 SASEGT. The V end lost 10 bases, the J end lost 8 bases, and 15 bases lay between the germline ends. The CDR3 spans 13 residues. The CDR3 reads CAITQGRHSPLHF. CDR3 DNA sequence: TGTGCCATCACCCAGGGGAGGCATTCACCCCTCCACTTT.

This clonotype was counted at least ten times. The chain couples TRBV12-2 to TRBJ2-7; the listed D gene, TRBD1, was not tested against the DNA. TRBV12-2 is an annotated pseudogene. The CDR3 spans 19 residues. The CDR3 protein is CASRQLLPRDRGSRYEQYF. The CDR3 DNA is TGTGCAAGTCGACAACTATTACCGAGGGACAGGGGGTCTCGGTACGAGCAGTACTTC.

This clonotype was detected many times. The gene calls are TRBV6-1 and TRBJ2-7, with D hard to call. The ends were cut back, 4 bases at V and 1 base at J, with 14 bases in the middle. The CDR3 totals 15 residues. The germline gives CDR1 MNHNS, CDR2 SASEGT. The CDR3, as DNA: TGTGCCAGCAGTGGCCTCAGGTTAGGATCCTACGAGCAGTACTTC. Residues: CASSGLRLGSYEQYF.

This clonotype was counted ten times or more. The J gene is TRBJ1-5, the V gene TRBV3-1, with D possibly matching TRBD1 (6 bases). V lost 4 bases and J lost 2, with 18 bases in between. CDR1 is LGHDT, CDR2 YNNKEL, per germline (reference sequence). The CDR3 consists of 17 residues. The CDR3 DNA sequence: TGTGCCAGCAGCCCCTCACGGGGGGGCAAAGGCAATCAGCCCCAGCATTTT. Residues: CASSPSRGGKGNQPQHF.

As concerns this clonotype: Just one base apart from a much larger clone, this may be a read error. The chain is built from TRBV4-2 and TRBJ1-2; D perhaps matches TRBD1 (5 bases). Germline lookup yields CDR1 LGHNA and CDR2 YNFKEQ. The CDR3 sequence is 15 residues long. CDR3 residues: CASNQDMGGDYGYTF. As DNA, the CDR3 is TGTGCCAGCAACCAAGACATGGGGGGGGACTATGGCTACACCTTC.

This clonotype occurred many times. This may arise from a read error, as a much more abundant clone is one base away. J is TRBJ2-7 and V is TRBV3-1; tentatively, D is TRBD2 (6 bases). CDR3 size: 14 residues. CDR1 is LGHDT and CDR2 is YNNKEL in the germline V gene (reference sequence). CDR3 bases: TGTGCCAACAGCCAAATGGGGGGCTCCTACGAGCAGTACTTC. Protein sequence: CANSQMGGSYEQYF.

This clonotype was counted many times. In DNA, the CDR3 is TGCGCCAGCAGCTTGGAGGGGACAGGGGGCCGCGAGCAGTACTTC. Its protein is CASSLEGTGGREQYF. The chain uses TRBV5-1 and TRBJ2-7, with TRBD1 matching 12 bases. The CDR3 has 15 amino acids. Germline V gene sequence: CDR1 SGHRS, CDR2 YFSETQ. Trimming removed 0 bases from V and 6 bases from J; junction bases left unmatched: 4. Filled out from reference TRBV5-1 and TRBJ2-7, the complete variable domain reads KAGVTQTPRYLIKTRGQQVTLSCSPISGHRSVSWYQQTPGQGLQFLFEYFSETQRNKGNFPGRFSGRQFSNSRSEMNVSTLELGDSALYLCASSLEGTGGREQYFGPGTRLTVT.

Worth noting for this clonotype: One end of the junction varies from germline; a read error may be responsible. The chain links TRBV9 to TRBJ1-3; D gene unclear. This CDR3 contains 17 residues. The germline V gene has CDR1 SGDLS and CDR2 YYNGEE. This CDR3 is CASSPKPPYWLWKHHIF. Written as DNA, the CDR3 is TGTGCCAGCAGCCCAAAACCCCCCTACTGGCTCTGGAAACACCATATATTT.

The chain has TRBV11-3 and TRBJ2-2; D may be TRBD2 (6 bases). This CDR3 is 14 amino acids long. In germline, CDR1 is SGHNT, CDR2 YENEEA. With 4 bases removed from V and 9 bases from J, the gap between germline ends came to 15 bases. The CDR3 loop is CASSSGLQTWELFF. The CDR3 DNA follows: TGTGCCAGCAGCTCGGGACTCCAGACCTGGGAGCTGTTTTTT. The full variable domain, with the rest looked up from reference TRBV11-3 and TRBJ2-2, is EAGVVQSPRYKIIEKKQPVAFWCNPISGHNTLYWYLQNLGQGPELLIRYENEEAVDDSQLPKDRFSAERLKGVDSTLKIQPAELGDSAVYLCASSSGLQTWELFFGEGSRLTVL.

A remark on this clonotype: It is unclear where the CDR3 begins or ends on the DNA, so no DNA is shown, and the CDR3 is as TCRdb lists it. The V and J genes are TRBV5-1 and TRBJ2-1; TRBD1 is taken as the D call from the table, unchecked against the DNA. The germline V gene encodes CDR1 SGHRS and CDR2 YFSETQ. The CDR3 adds up to 19 amino acids, both ends counted. The CDR3 protein is CASSIYLCSGTGAYNEQFF.

The rearrangement uses TRBV20-1 and TRBJ2-3; the match to TRBD2 covers 9 bases. In germline, CDR1 is DFQATT, CDR2 SNEGSKA (reference sequence). Trimming removed 0 bases from V and 2 bases from J; junction bases left unmatched: 6. The CDR3 has 16 amino acids. DNA for the CDR3: TGCAGTGCTAGAGAACCAAGCGGGGGGTTCACAGATACGCAGTATTTT. It encodes CSAREPSGGFTDTQYF.

The chain combines TRBV14 with TRBJ1-1, with D possibly TRBD1 on 6 matching bases. Trimming took off 1 base at V and 5 bases at J, with 8 bases between the two ends. The CDR3 sequence is 13 residues long. CDR1 SGHDN and CDR2 FVKESK come from the germline V gene. CDR3 in DNA: TGTGCCAGCAGCCAAGCCAGGGGAACTGAAGCTTTCTTT. Protein product: CASSQARGTEAFF. Filled out from reference TRBV14 and TRBJ1-1, the complete variable domain reads EAGVTQFPSHSVIEKGQTVTLRCDPISGHDNLYWYRRVMGKEIKFLLHFVKESKQDESGMPNNRFLAERTGGTYSTLKVQPAELEDSGVYFCASSQARGTEAFFGQGTRLTVV.

In its sample, this clonotype was seen many times. The chain recombines TRBV7-2 with TRBJ2-1; a weak D match, TRBD2 (5 bases). V was cut by 0 bases and J by 10 bases, with 13 bases left in between. Germline V gene sequence: CDR1 SGHTA, CDR2 FQGNSA. The CDR3 sequence is 14 residues long. This CDR3 reads CASSLALGVQEQFF. Written as DNA, the CDR3 is TGTGCCAGCAGCTTAGCGCTGGGAGTGCAGGAGCAGTTCTTC.

The chain links TRBV19 to TRBJ2-7, with a possible D match to TRBD1 (6 bases). The CDR3 contains 13 residues. The V and J ends lost 11 bases and 7 bases respectively, with 21 bases between them. The germline V gene has CDR1 LNHDA and CDR2 SQIVND (reference sequence). CDR3 in amino acids: CASTTGTVGEQYF. CDR3 sequence (DNA): TGTGCCTCCACTACAGGGACCGTAGGGGAGCAGTACTTC.

This clonotype was observed at least ten times. The chain couples TRBV29-1 to TRBJ2-5; D not certain. Deletions cut 1 base from V and 5 bases from J, with 17 bases between. CDR1 is SQVTM and CDR2 is ANQGSEA in the germline V gene. The CDR3 is made up of 15 amino acids. CDR3 sequence: CSVEGGRNFAETQYF. The CDR3 nucleotides are TGCAGCGTTGAAGGCGGCCGCAACTTTGCGGAGACCCAGTACTTC.

This clonotype appeared many times. The chain is built from TRBV5-1 and TRBJ2-7, with TRBD1 matching over 10 bases. This CDR3 region has 14 residues. From germline, CDR1 is SGHRS and CDR2 YFSETQ. Unmatched junction bases numbered 3, after V lost 0 bases and J lost 6 bases. CDR3 bases: TGCGCCAGCAGCTTGGCGACAGGGGGCGGCGAGCAGTACTTC. This codes for CASSLATGGGEQYF.

This clonotype was seen at least ten times. The rearrangement uses TRBV10-3 and TRBJ1-1; 9 nucleotides align to TRBD1. The V segment lost 5 bases and the J segment 6 bases; nucleotides outside the gene matches: 13. CDR1 is ENHRY and CDR2 is SYGVKD in the germline V gene. This CDR3 region has 16 residues. In nucleotides, the CDR3 is TGTGCCATCAGTTTTGCTCCCGGGACAGGGATTGCTGAAGCTTTCTTT. Encoded protein: CAISFAPGTGIAEAFF.

This clonotype was seen ten or more times. The chain is built from TRBV5-1 and TRBJ2-1, with TRBD2 matching over 9 bases. The germline V gene encodes CDR1 SGHRS and CDR2 YFSETQ. With V trimmed by 1 base and J by 9 bases, 17 bases remained unmatched. The CDR3 runs 18 residues. The CDR3 reads CASSLRVAGANRGGEQFF. CDR3 nucleotides: TGCGCCAGCAGCTTGAGGGTAGCGGGGGCCAACCGAGGGGGTGAGCAGTTCTTC.